The entry that follows covers one T cell receptor (beta chain) sequence. What it binds is not known. This sample was taken from a study of PD-1 blockade in classical Hodgkin lymphoma. Whole-study findings and limits: CD8+ TCR diversity did not rise significantly by C4D1, unlike CD4+. Newly diagnosed and completely responding patients shared comparable baseline diversity. No one has yet defined what causes the repertoire differences, which may be disease activity or prior therapy. Healthy donors reportedly exceeded newly diagnosed patients in baseline TCR diversity.

TCRdb's copy holds only in-frame clones and misses some; the assay was immunoSEQ multiplex PCR. This sample has about 96,000 clones, with about 92% found just once. V was clipped by 4 bases and J by 3 bases; unmatched bases: 8. CDR1 is PRHDT and CDR2 is FYEKMQ in the germline V gene (reference sequence). The CDR3 runs to 15 residues. Described time point: cycle 4 day 1 (C4D1), after five to seven weeks of nivolumab. Autologous stem cell transplantation was followed by relapse in every patient, and brentuximab vedotin exposure varied. The receptor was isolated from a human donor with classical Hodgkin lymphoma. The V call is TRBV13, the J call TRBJ1-1, with TRBD1 matching 7 bases. Sequencing used peripheral blood mononuclear cells (PBMCs), obtained before the fourth cycle of nivolumab. The CDR3 DNA reads TGTGCCAGCAGCTCTACAGGGGTGGCATACACTGAAGCTTTCTTT. It yields the protein CASSSTGVAYTEAFF.